These 19 T cell receptor beta chains were all obtained from the same sample, sequenced in a study of control samples from healthy donors and cancer patients. Generated by immunoSEQ multiplex PCR, the TCRdb table keeps only in-frame clones and is missing some. This table has 150,000 to 180,000 clones, about 93% appearing once. Sequenced sample: blood. The receptors were gathered from a man between 50 and 59 years old in good health.

The chain links TRBV28 to TRBJ2-1; 10 nucleotides align to TRBD2. The length of the CDR3 is 14 residues. Germline CDR1 reads MDHEN; CDR2 reads SYDVKM. V shed 6 bases and J 10 bases; nucleotides not matched to a gene: 9. CDR3 region: CASRISGRVGEQFF. The CDR3, as DNA: TGTGCCAGCAGAATCAGCGGGAGGGTCGGCGAGCAGTTCTTC.

This clone was recorded once. The chain links TRBV24-1 to TRBJ2-3; D may be TRBD1 or TRBD2 (5 bases each). This CDR3 contains 13 residues. Trimming pared 12 bases from V and 5 bases from J, leaving 17 bases between. CDR1 is KGHDR, CDR2 SFDVKD, per germline. The CDR3 DNA sequence: TGTGCCTGCGAGGGGCCGCAGAAAGATACGCAGTATTTT. It is translated as CACEGPQKDTQYF.

This chain links TRBV7-9 with TRBJ1-3; TRBD1 aligns across 10 bases. Germline V lookup: CDR1 SEHNR, CDR2 FQNEAQ (reference sequence). This CDR3 is 14 amino acids long. V dropped 4 bases and J dropped 8; count of bases not matched to a gene: 5. This chain's CDR3 is CASSSRDRGYTIYF. The CDR3 bases are TGTGCCAGCAGCTCCCGGGACAGGGGTTACACCATATATTTT.

CDR3 DNA: TGTGCCAGCAGCTTGGGACCCTATAGCAATCAGCCCCAGCATTTT. Translated: CASSLGPYSNQPQHF. The chain has TRBV7-2 and TRBJ1-5, with D perhaps TRBD1 (5 bases). Germline CDR1 reads SGHTA; CDR2 reads FQGNSA. V was pared by 3 bases and J by 0 bases, with 9 bases between. The CDR3 extends over 15 amino acids.

The J gene is TRBJ1-1, the V gene TRBV18; no clear D gene. The CDR3 sequence is 13 residues long. Trimming pared 2 bases from V and 1 base from J, leaving 5 bases between. Germline CDR1 and CDR2: KGHSH and LQKENI. CDR3 sequence reads: CASSPMENTEAFF. Here the CDR3 DNA reads TGTGCCAGCTCACCAATGGAGAACACTGAAGCTTTCTTT.

The count of this clone is one. The genes are TRBV3-1 (or the pseudogene TRBV3-2) and TRBJ1-6; possible D gene TRBD1, 5 bases. The CDR3 is made up of 13 amino acids. The V end was cut by 8 bases, the J end by 6 bases, with 11 bases between. CDR1 and CDR2 from the germline V gene are LGHDT and YNNKEL (reference sequence). CDR3 bases: TGTGCCAGCGAAGAGGGGACTAATTCACCCCTCCACTTT. Translation: CASEEGTNSPLHF.

The genes are TRBV27 and TRBJ2-7; D is perhaps TRBD1 (5 bases). The V end lost 8 bases, the J end lost 3 bases, and 5 bases lay between the germline ends. The CDR3 sequence is 10 residues long. Germline V gene sequence: CDR1 MNHEY, CDR2 SMNVEV (reference sequence). CDR3 nucleotides: TGTGCCAGCCAGGGCTACGAGCAGTACTTC. Translation gives CASQGYEQYF.

The chain has TRBV11-2 and TRBJ1-2, with D unclear. CDR1 is SGHAT and CDR2 is FQNNGV in the germline V gene. Trimming stripped 4 bases from V and 7 bases from J, with 16 bases between. The CDR3 covers 14 residues. The CDR3, as DNA: TGTGCCAGCAGCTCCACGCTAGACGGCGGTGGCTACACCTTC. It specifies CASSSTLDGGGYTF.

This sequence joins TRBV29-1 and TRBJ2-7, with 10 nucleotides matching TRBD2. The trim removed 4 bases at V and 7 bases at J, leaving 16 bases unmatched. Per the germline V gene, CDR1 is SQVTM and CDR2 is ANQGSEA. This CDR3 is built from 16 residues. The CDR3 region is CSVVTSGRTRGREQYF. The CDR3 DNA reads TGCAGCGTTGTGACTAGCGGGCGTACCAGAGGGAGGGAGCAGTACTTC.

V usage is TRBV28 and J usage is TRBJ1-2, with D hard to call. V dropped 7 bases and J dropped 1 base, with 19 bases sitting between them. In germline, CDR1 is MDHEN, CDR2 SYDVKM. The CDR3 has 16 amino acids. As DNA, the CDR3 is TGTGCCAGCAACCCGGTCGGAGGATCCTTTAACTATGGCTACACCTTC. Its translation is CASNPVGGSFNYGYTF.

This chain uses TRBV6-4 with TRBJ2-1; 9 positions agree with TRBD2. The CDR3 sequence is 14 residues long. Germline V CDR1 and CDR2: MRHNA, SNTAGT. The V segment lost 4 bases and the J segment 7 bases; nucleotides outside the gene matches: 5. The CDR3 here is CASSGGRADNEQFF. CDR3 sequence (DNA): TGTGCCAGCAGTGGCGGGAGGGCGGATAATGAGCAGTTCTTC.

The chain employs TRBV15 and TRBJ2-7; D is possibly TRBD1 or TRBD2 (5 bases each). The CDR3 consists of 15 residues. Trimming pared 0 bases from V and 6 bases from J, leaving 15 bases between. From germline, CDR1 is LNHNV and CDR2 YYDKDF (reference sequence). CDR3 DNA sequence: TGTGCCACCAGCAGAGACCCGGGACCTCGCCGCGAGCAGTACTTC. It yields the protein CATSRDPGPRREQYF.

The V gene is TRBV15, the J gene TRBJ2-2; D is tentatively TRBD1 or TRBD2 (5 bases each). Trimming pared 0 bases from V and 0 bases from J, leaving 8 bases between. There are 16 residues in the CDR3. CDR1 is LNHNV, CDR2 YYDKDF, per germline (reference sequence). DNA of the CDR3: TGTGCCACCAGCAGAGATGTGGGACCGAACACCGGGGAGCTGTTTTTT. This gives the protein CATSRDVGPNTGELFF.

The chain links TRBV6-5 to TRBJ2-7, with D tentatively TRBD2 (5 bases). CDR3 length: 11 amino acids. V dropped 10 bases and J dropped 5 bases, with 12 bases sitting between them. Germline V gene lookup returns CDR1 MNHEY and CDR2 SVGAGI. CDR3 in amino acids: CATTMRDEQYF. In DNA, the CDR3 is TGTGCCACCACGATGAGGGACGAGCAGTACTTC.

J is TRBJ2-5 and V is TRBV4-2; TRBD2 matches at 10 bases. V lost 0 bases and J lost 7; bases outside the gene matches: 5. The CDR3 spans 15 residues. CDR1 is LGHNA and CDR2 is YNFKEQ in the germline V gene. The CDR3 region has the DNA TGTGCCAGCAGCCAAGATCTAGCGGGAGCCGGGACCCAGTACTTC. Protein: CASSQDLAGAGTQYF.

V is TRBV12-3 or TRBV12-4 and J is TRBJ1-2, with D possibly being TRBD1 (5 bases). The V end lost 5 bases, the J end lost 6 bases, and 13 bases lay between the germline ends. The CDR3 has 13 residues. CDR3 region: CASSRSAGDGYTF. CDR3 nucleotide sequence: TGTGCCAGCAGTAGATCGGCGGGGGATGGCTACACCTTC.

The gene calls are TRBV18 and TRBJ2-7, with TRBD1 identical over 7 bases. The CDR3 runs 16 residues. The J segment lost 4 bases and the V segment lost 8 bases, leaving 17 bases of the junction unmatched. Germline CDR1 is KGHSH and CDR2 is LQKENI. In nucleotides, the CDR3 is TGTGCCAGCCAGGGGGTCCGAGCCACCCAAAGGTACGAGCAGTACTTC. It codes for CASQGVRATQRYEQYF.

The V call is TRBV11-2, the J call TRBJ1-6; tentatively, D is TRBD1 (6 bases). Germline V gene data show CDR1 as SGHAT and CDR2 as FQNNGV. V was pared by 2 bases and J by 10 bases, with 12 bases between. This CDR3 has 14 residues. The CDR3 protein is CASSLLQGWSPLHF. CDR3 coding DNA: TGTGCCAGCAGCTTACTACAGGGTTGGTCACCCCTCCACTTT.

The V gene is TRBV27, the J gene TRBJ1-2; tentatively, D is TRBD1 (6 bases). The CDR3 is made up of 13 amino acids. Germline assignment: CDR1 MNHEY and CDR2 SMNVEV (reference sequence). Trimming removed 4 bases at V and 6 bases at J, with 12 bases between. In DNA, the CDR3 is TGTGCCAGCAGTTCGACAGGTCCCCATGGCTACACCTTC. As protein: CASSSTGPHGYTF.